A single sample gave rise to the 22 T cell receptor beta chains below, sequenced in a study of blood T cell repertoires in COVID-19. TCRdb's table, derived via immunoSEQ multiplex PCR, lists solely in-frame clones and lacks some. This repertoire shows about 320,000 clones, 70% to 90% found once; its top ten account for around 6.9%. The sequenced sample consisted of peripheral blood. The receptors derive from a human donor in a cohort sampled during active COVID-19.

The V and J genes are TRBV30 and TRBJ1-2; tentatively, D is TRBD1 (5 bases). Trimming removed 2 bases from V and 4 bases from J, with 20 bases in between. The length of the CDR3 is 16 residues. The germline CDR1 and CDR2 sequences are GTSNPN and SVGIG (reference sequence). The CDR3 DNA sequence: TGTGCCTGGAGTCGGGGGGATCTCCTTCCCTTCTATGGCTACACCTTC. It yields the protein CAWSRGDLLPFYGYTF.

The J gene is TRBJ1-2, the V gene TRBV10-3; 9 bases align to TRBD1. This CDR3 has 15 amino acids. V lost 3 bases and J lost 7; bases outside the gene matches: 9. CDR1 is ENHRY, CDR2 SYGVKD, per germline. CDR3 loop: CAISDRTGELVGYTF. The DNA for the CDR3 is TGTGCCATCAGTGATAGGACAGGGGAATTGGTTGGCTACACCTTC.

A remark on this clone: The sample contains more than one DNA sequence encoding this CDR3. The rearrangement joins TRBV29-1 to TRBJ1-4, with 7 bases aligning to TRBD1. The CDR3 has 12 residues. V dropped 4 bases and J dropped 7; count of bases not matched to a gene: 3. From germline, CDR1 is SQVTM and CDR2 ANQGSEA. CDR3 residues: CSVGSGGEKLFF. The DNA for the CDR3 is TGCAGCGTTGGTTCAGGGGGTGAAAAACTGTTTTTT.

V and J are TRBV7-9 and TRBJ1-1; no clear D gene. The V gene lost 4 bases and the J gene lost 7 bases, with 7 bases spanning the gap. In germline, CDR1 is SEHNR, CDR2 FQNEAQ (reference sequence). The CDR3 sequence is 11 residues long. The CDR3 nucleotides are TGTGCCAGCAGCTCCTACCTTGAAGCTTTCTTT. This sequence encodes CASSSYLEAFF.

This clone was detected once. The chain recombines TRBV5-1 with TRBJ2-6; possibly TRBD1 for D (6 bases). Germline-derived CDR1 and CDR2 are SGHRS and YFSETQ. This CDR3 is built from 18 residues. Trimming stripped 2 bases from V and 0 bases from J, with 15 bases between. The CDR3 loop is CASSFSTGTSSGANVLTF. The CDR3 region has the DNA TGCGCCAGCAGCTTCTCGACAGGTACGAGCTCTGGGGCCAACGTCCTGACTTTC. The full variable domain, in which reference TRBV5-1 and TRBJ2-6 provide the parts outside the CDR3, is KAGVTQTPRYLIKTRGQQVTLSCSPISGHRSVSWYQQTPGQGLQFLFEYFSETQRNKGNFPGRFSGRQFSNSRSEMNVSTLELGDSALYLCASSFSTGTSSGANVLTFGAGSRLTVL.

Details on this clone: The final CDR3 position lacks the conserved phenylalanine or tryptophan, pointing to a likely read error. The DNA is omitted, as the CDR3 cannot be located on it reliably, and the CDR3 follows TCRdb's listing. The chain has TRBV11-3 and TRBJ1-2; no DNA check was done on the table's D call, TRBD1. With termini counted, the CDR3 has 10 amino acids. The germline gives CDR1 SGHNT, CDR2 YENEEA. CDR3 residues: CASSLKQGAD.

This chain uses TRBV7-2 with TRBJ1-5; weak D call: TRBD1 (5 bases). This CDR3 has 15 residues. Looked up from germline, CDR1 is SGHTA and CDR2 is FQGNSA. V was cut by 1 base and J by 4 bases, with 11 bases left in between. The CDR3 protein is CASSLVGSGNQPQHF. The CDR3 DNA follows: TGTGCCAGCAGCTTAGTTGGGTCAGGGAATCAGCCCCAGCATTTT. The full variable domain, in which reference TRBV7-2 and TRBJ1-5 provide the parts outside the CDR3, is GAGVSQSPSNKVTEKGKDVELRCDPISGHTALYWYRQSLGQGLEFLIYFQGNSAPDKSGLPSDRFSAERTGGSVSTLTIQRTQQEDSAVYLCASSLVGSGNQPQHFGDGTRLSIL.

CDR3 sequence: CASSLYPWAGNTEAFF. The CDR3 DNA is TGTGCCAGCAGCTTATACCCTTGGGCGGGGAACACTGAAGCTTTCTTT. This sequence joins TRBV5-4 and TRBJ1-1; D is uncertain. Germline V gene lookup returns CDR1 SGHNT and CDR2 YYREEE (reference sequence). V was pared by 2 bases and J by 1 base, with 15 bases between. The length of the CDR3 is 16 residues.

The J gene is TRBJ2-2, the V gene TRBV2; D possibly corresponds to TRBD2 (6 bases). With 7 bases removed from V and 0 bases from J, the gap between germline ends came to 15 bases. Germline assignment: CDR1 SNHLY and CDR2 FYNNEI. The CDR3 totals 16 residues. The CDR3 coding sequence is TGTGCCAGCAAGGAGGGACGCACGCCGAACACCGGGGAGCTGTTTTTT. Translating gives CASKEGRTPNTGELFF.

The chain has TRBV21-1 and TRBJ1-4; the table names TRBD1, a call not compared with the DNA. TRBV21-1 is noted as a pseudogene. This CDR3 has 15 amino acids. The CDR3 reads CASSTPGQGSEKLFF. The DNA of the CDR3 is TGTGCCAGCAGCACCCCGGGACAGGGATCTGAAAAACTGTTTTTT.

The rearrangement links TRBV24-1 to TRBJ2-2, with a possible D match to TRBD1 (6 bases). V lost 7 bases and J lost 0, with 8 bases in between. Germline values: CDR1 KGHDR, CDR2 SFDVKD. This CDR3 has 14 residues. Written as DNA, the CDR3 is TGTGCCACCAGACAGGGCACGAACACCGGGGAGCTGTTTTTT. It specifies CATRQGTNTGELFF.

V gene TRBV7-2 combines with J gene TRBJ2-7; TRBD1 aligns across 7 bases. The CDR3 has 16 amino acids. J lost 2 bases, V lost 5 bases, and 12 bases had no gene match. In germline, CDR1 is SGHTA, CDR2 FQGNSA. The DNA of the CDR3 is TGTGCCAGCAGCCCCCAGAGACAGGGAGATACCTACGAGCAGTACTTC. Amino acid sequence: CASSPQRQGDTYEQYF.

This clone has more than one count but fewer than ten. The rearrangement uses TRBV28 and TRBJ1-6; 8 bases align to TRBD1. Per the germline V gene, CDR1 is MDHEN and CDR2 is SYDVKM. This CDR3 comprises 16 residues. V trimming: 4 bases; J trimming: 6 bases; junction bases outside the gene matches: 8. CDR3 residues: CASSYSPGQANSPLHF. CDR3 bases: TGTGCCAGCAGTTATTCTCCGGGACAGGCTAATTCACCCCTCCACTTT.

The chain recombines TRBV14 with TRBJ1-2; D is possibly TRBD1 (6 bases). Germline V gene data show CDR1 as SGHDN and CDR2 as FVKESK. The CDR3 contains 15 residues. With 0 bases removed from V and 6 bases from J, the gap between germline ends came to 14 bases. The CDR3 region has the DNA TGTGCCAGCAGCCAAGACAGGGGCATTGGCGATGGCTACACCTTC. Its protein product is CASSQDRGIGDGYTF.

This chain links TRBV20-1 with TRBJ2-1; 8 positions match TRBD2. Germline V lookup: CDR1 DFQATT, CDR2 SNEGSKA (reference sequence). V lost 6 bases, J lost 8 bases, and 3 bases stayed unmatched. The CDR3 sequence is 11 residues long. CDR3 protein: CSAAGGHEQFF. DNA for the CDR3: TGCAGTGCCGCGGGGGGTCATGAGCAGTTCTTC.

The chain employs TRBV19 and TRBJ1-6, with 9 bases fitting TRBD1. CDR1 and CDR2 (germline): LNHDA, SQIVND (reference sequence). After removal of 8 bases from V and 5 bases from J, the junction contained 1 base not matched to a gene. The CDR3 is 13 amino acids. CDR3 nucleotides: TGTGCCAGTGGACAGGGGAATAATTCACCCCTCCACTTT. It yields the protein CASGQGNNSPLHF.

Concerning this clone itself: The identical CDR3 is also encoded by other nucleotide sequences in the sample. This chain connects TRBV15 to TRBJ1-2, with a weak D call TRBD1 (5 bases). The length of the CDR3 is 14 residues. Per the germline V gene, CDR1 is LNHNV and CDR2 is YYDKDF (reference sequence). V was pared by 0 bases and J by 2 bases, with 7 bases between. DNA for the CDR3: TGTGCCACCAGCAGAGAGGGGCTGAACTATGGCTACACCTTC. Encoded protein: CATSREGLNYGYTF.

This clone was seen many times. This rearrangement joins TRBV6-5 to TRBJ1-4; D is possibly TRBD1 (5 bases). This CDR3 has 14 amino acids. The germline gives CDR1 MNHEY, CDR2 SVGAGI. V lost 6 bases and J lost 7, with 15 bases in between. The CDR3: CASRQGPKSEKLFF. Written as DNA, the CDR3 is TGTGCCAGCAGGCAGGGTCCGAAATCTGAAAAACTGTTTTTT.

The J gene is TRBJ2-1, the V gene TRBV5-1; 8 positions match TRBD2. Germline V gene sequence: CDR1 SGHRS, CDR2 YFSETQ. This CDR3 has 15 residues. The V and J ends lost 4 bases and 4 bases, in that order; junction bases with no gene match: 7. CDR3 in amino acids: CASSMGGGPYNEQFF. The CDR3 nucleotides are TGCGCCAGCAGCATGGGCGGGGGGCCTTACAATGAGCAGTTCTTC.

This clone has a handful of counts. V and J are TRBV5-1 and TRBJ2-7; 7 bases line up with TRBD1. The CDR3 is 13 residues long. CDR1 and CDR2 from the germline V gene are SGHRS and YFSETQ. With V trimmed by 7 bases and J by 2 bases, 6 bases remained unmatched. CDR3 bases: TGCGCCAGCTGGGACAGCAACGCCTACGAGCAGTACTTC. Translating it yields CASWDSNAYEQYF.

The chain has TRBV27 and TRBJ1-2, with TRBD1 matching 9 bases. Germline loops: CDR1 MNHEY, CDR2 SMNVEV (reference sequence). V shed 5 bases and J 0 bases; nucleotides not matched to a gene: 4. The CDR3 runs 15 residues. The chain's CDR3 is CASSATGGANYGYTF. DNA of the CDR3: TGTGCCAGCAGTGCCACAGGGGGCGCTAACTATGGCTACACCTTC.

The chain uses TRBV20-1 and TRBJ2-3; 9 bases are shared with TRBD2. The CDR3 consists of 11 residues. V was pared by 4 bases and J by 11 bases, with 4 bases of the junction left unmatched. Germline CDR1 is DFQATT and CDR2 is SNEGSKA (reference sequence). CDR3 loop: CSATGTSMQYF. Written as DNA, the CDR3 is TGCAGTGCTACCGGGACTAGCATGCAGTATTTT.